Listed below are T cell receptor beta chains from one sample, sequenced in a study of control samples from healthy donors and cancer patients. The table came from immunoSEQ multiplex PCR; TCRdb's copy has only in-frame clones and leaves some out. The data contain around 100,000 clones, roughly 87% of them singletons. The specimen sequenced was blood. Receptors were obtained from a woman aged 45-60 years in good health. The CDR3 runs from the conserved cysteine through the conserved F or W. A D gene is named only where the DNA matches it firmly. Some rows have no size entry. The others give once, few or many, or a class for an expanded clone.

>.|TRBJ2-3|.|TRBV9
CASSVVADHRYATQYF
TGTGCCAGCAGCGTAGTCGCGGACCACAGATACGCAACGCAGTATTTT
>.|TRBJ1-3|.|TRBV14
CASSQGISGNTIYF
TGTGCCAGCAGCCAGGGGATCTCTGGAAACACCATATATTTT
>.|TRBJ1-2|.|TRBV5-4
CASSLGTSGYTF
TGTGCCAGCAGCTTGGGGACTAGTGGCTACACCTTC
>.|TRBJ2-3|.|TRBV5-4
CASSFTTVTDTQYF
TGTGCCAGCAGCTTCACAACGGTGACAGATACGCAGTATTTT
>.|TRBJ2-2|TRBD1|TRBV2
CASRTDRVGGELFF
TGTGCCAGCAGAACGGACAGGGTGGGCGGGGAGCTGTTTTTT
>.|TRBJ2-7|.|TRBV4-1
CASSRAASDAYEQYF
TGCGCCAGCAGCCGAGCGGCTAGCGACGCCTACGAGCAGTACTTC
>.|TRBJ2-1|.|TRBV7-6
CASSPAPGLYYNEQFF
TGTGCCAGCAGCCCAGCCCCGGGTCTTTACTACAATGAGCAGTTCTTC
>.|TRBJ2-7|TRBD1|TRBV5-6
CASSHGQGISEQYF
TGTGCCAGCAGCCATGGACAGGGGATCTCCGAGCAGTACTTC
>.|TRBJ1-2|.|TRBV2
CASSEVDSFYGYTF
TGTGCCAGCAGTGAAGTTGATTCTTTCTATGGCTACACCTTC
>.|TRBJ1-3|.|TRBV9
CASSVDTATGNTIYF
TGTGCCAGCAGCGTAGATACAGCTACTGGAAACACCATATATTTT
>.|TRBJ2-2|.|TRBV7-3
CASSLKGIDPGELFF
TGTGCCAGCAGCTTAAAAGGAATTGATCCCGGGGAGCTGTTTTTT
>.|TRBJ1-1|TRBD1|TRBV11-2
CASSPRDRGGTEAFF
TGTGCCAGCAGCCCCAGGGACAGGGGGGGCACTGAAGCTTTCTTT
>.|TRBJ1-6|.|TRBV3-1/TRBV3-2
CASSHVRGSPLHF
TGTGCCAGCAGCCACGTCCGGGGTTCACCCCTCCACTTT
>.|TRBJ2-1|.|TRBV7-3
CASSLSEGPHNEQFF
TGTGCCAGCAGCTTATCGGAGGGCCCCCACAATGAGCAGTTCTTC
>.|TRBJ2-4|TRBD1|TRBV5-1
CASRLQGAPDIQYF
TGCGCCAGCAGACTACAGGGGGCGCCGGACATTCAGTACTTC
>.|TRBJ2-1|TRBD2|TRBV6-5
CASSYRGLAYNEQFF
TGTGCCAGCAGTTACCGAGGACTAGCATACAATGAGCAGTTCTTC
>.|TRBJ1-1|.|TRBV6-5
CASSYGLTNTEAFF
TGTGCCAGCAGTTACGGGTTAACGAACACTGAAGCTTTCTTT
>few|TRBJ2-7|TRBD2|TRBV12-3/TRBV12-4
CASSARLAEEQYF
TGTGCCAGCAGTGCGAGACTAGCGGAAGAGCAGTACTTC
>.|TRBJ2-3|TRBD2|TRBV7-6
CASSPGTSDTPQYF
TGTGCCAGCAGCCCGGGGACTAGCGACACCCCGCAGTATTTT
>once|TRBJ1-4|.|TRBV30
CASSPGVQENEKLFF
TGTGCCTCCTCGCCGGGTGTACAGGAAAATGAAAAACTGTTTTTT
>once|TRBJ2-3|.|TRBV30
CAWRDPPKYTDTQYF
TGTGCCTGGAGGGACCCGCCGAAATACACAGATACGCAGTATTTT
>.|TRBJ1-6|.|TRBV30
CAWTGTNSPLHF
TGTGCCTGGACAGGGACAAATTCACCCCTCCACTTT
>.|TRBJ2-5|TRBD1|TRBV6-2/TRBV6-3
CASSTHPFAGTGEETQYF
TGTGCCAGCAGTACACACCCATTTGCCGGGACAGGGGAAGAGACCCAGTACTTC
>.|TRBJ2-5|TRBD1|TRBV6-5
CASIPRQGEGETQYF
TGTGCCAGCATTCCCCGACAGGGGGAGGGGGAGACCCAGTACTTC
>.|TRBJ1-4|.|TRBV27
CASSIQDDSNEKLFF
TGTGCCAGCAGTATCCAGGATGATAGTAATGAAAAACTGTTTTTT
>.|TRBJ1-1|.|TRBV5-8
CASSLNPHPGTEAFF
TGTGCCAGCAGCTTGAATCCACATCCGGGGACTGAAGCTTTCTTT
>.|TRBJ2-1|TRBD2|TRBV7-2
CASSIRGGSIHEQFF
TGTGCCAGCAGCATTAGGGGCGGGAGTATCCATGAGCAGTTCTTC
>few|TRBJ2-2|TRBD2|TRBV5-5
CASTNRTGFLAGGDRELFF
TGTGCCAGCACCAACCGGACAGGGTTCCTAGCGGGAGGGGACAGGGAGCTGTTTTTT
>.|TRBJ1-2|.|TRBV27
CASSLGLSSSGYTF
TGTGCCAGCAGTTTGGGCCTCTCCAGTTCTGGCTACACCTTC
>.|TRBJ1-6|.|TRBV7-8
CASSRGGNSPLHF
TGTGCCAGCAGCAGGGGGGGGAATTCACCCCTCCACTTT
>.|TRBJ1-3|TRBD1|TRBV2
CASSGDRGSGNTIYF
TGTGCCAGCAGTGGGGACAGGGGGTCTGGAAACACCATATATTTT
>.|TRBJ1-1|.|TRBV10-3
CAISVGAGYTEAFF
TGTGCCATCAGTGTTGGGGCCGGCTACACTGAAGCTTTCTTT
>.|TRBJ1-1|.|TRBV11-2
CASSLDRPTGTEAFF
TGTGCCAGCAGCTTAGATCGTCCCACCGGCACTGAAGCTTTCTTT
>.|TRBJ2-1|TRBD2|TRBV9
CASSERGAILAASSYNEQFF
TGTGCCAGCAGCGAGCGGGGGGCGATTCTAGCGGCGAGCTCCTACAATGAGCAGTTCTTC
>.|TRBJ2-3|TRBD1|TRBV7-9
CASSLGQGFVTQYF
TGTGCCAGCAGCTTAGGACAGGGCTTTGTTACGCAGTATTTT
>.|TRBJ1-2|TRBD1|TRBV4-3
CASSQGFTGVNYGYTF
TGCGCCAGCAGCCAAGGGTTCACAGGGGTAAACTATGGCTACACCTTC
>.|TRBJ1-1|TRBD1|TRBV4-3
CASSQSRTGVYTEAFF
TGCGCCAGCAGCCAGAGCAGGACAGGGGTTTACACTGAAGCTTTCTTT
>.|TRBJ1-6|TRBD1|TRBV7-3
CASSLVGQGRSPLHF
TGTGCCAGCAGCTTAGTTGGACAGGGGCGGTCACCCCTCCACTTT
>.|TRBJ2-1|TRBD2|TRBV4-3
CASSPLGTSGNNEQFF
TGCGCCAGCAGCCCCTTGGGAACTAGCGGTAACAATGAGCAGTTCTTC
>.|TRBJ2-1|TRBD2|TRBV7-2
CASRAGVRNEQFF
TGTGCCAGCAGAGCGGGAGTACGTAATGAGCAGTTCTTC
>.|TRBJ2-1|.|TRBV4-3
CASSQEASWVVNEQFF
TGCGCCAGCAGCCAAGAGGCGTCTTGGGTCGTTAATGAGCAGTTCTTC
>.|TRBJ1-1|TRBD1|TRBV7-2
CASRRDRDRGTEAFF
TGTGCCAGCAGACGCGACCGGGACAGGGGTACTGAAGCTTTCTTT
>.|TRBJ1-4|.|TRBV6-5
CAAGGPNEKLFF
TGTGCCGCGGGGGGGCCCAATGAAAAACTGTTTTTT
>.|TRBJ2-1|.|TRBV29-1
CSVADPGRTYNEQFF
TGCAGCGTTGCCGACCCGGGACGGACTTACAATGAGCAGTTCTTC
>.|TRBJ1-1|.|TRBV7-6
CASSRGVAYEAFF
TGTGCCAGCAGCAGAGGGGTGGCATATGAAGCTTTCTTT
>few|TRBJ2-1|.|TRBV9
CASGGGVNEQFF
TGTGCCAGCGGCGGTGGGGTCAATGAGCAGTTCTTC
>.|TRBJ2-3|.|TRBV13
CASSPGGASTDTQYF
TGTGCCAGCAGCCCCGGTGGGGCGAGCACAGATACGCAGTATTTT
>.|TRBJ2-3|TRBD2|TRBV18
CASSPLPGGGTDTQYF
TGTGCCAGCTCACCATTGCCGGGGGGGGGCACAGATACGCAGTATTTT
>few|TRBJ1-2|.|TRBV28
CASSLGQGNYGYTF
TGTGCCAGCAGTTTAGGGCAGGGGAACTATGGCTACACCTTC
>.|TRBJ1-3|.|TRBV19
CASSISPASSGNTIYF
TGTGCCAGTAGTATCAGTCCGGCTAGCTCTGGAAACACCATATATTTT
>.|TRBJ1-6|.|TRBV30
CAWSVGTLPNSPLHF
TGTGCCTGGAGTGTAGGGACCCTCCCTAATTCACCCCTCCACTTT
>.|TRBJ1-4|.|TRBV2
CASSEVRGANEKLFF
TGTGCCAGCAGTGAAGTTAGGGGGGCTAATGAAAAACTGTTTTTT
>.|TRBJ1-1|.|TRBV29-1
CSVDRQGFLGTEAFF
TGCAGCGTTGATCGCCAGGGCTTCTTGGGGACTGAAGCTTTCTTT